The 7 T cell receptor beta chains in this list originate from one sample, sequenced in a study of CD8 T cells in ankylosing spondylitis. Study conclusions and caveats: A motif in TCR beta, a set of about 8 highly homologous variants, appeared characteristic of ankylosing spondylitis blood.

TCRdb ran MiXCR on the 5' RACE reads and lists one entry per CDR3 protein. The data show around 770,000 distinct CDR3 sequences, 15% to 20% seen once. For these TCRs, the target antigens are not known. The specimen sequenced was blood, either unsorted or a sorted T cell fraction (not recorded which). These receptors all stem from a male donor with ankylosing spondylitis.

This sequence joins TRBV30 and TRBJ1-3; D is undetermined. The CDR3 totals 12 residues. Germline CDR1 reads GTSNPN; CDR2 reads SVGIG (reference sequence). The CDR3 reads CASFSTGNTIYF. As DNA, the CDR3 is TGTGCAAGTTTCAGTACTGGAAACACCATATATTTT.

This chain joins TRBV9 and TRBJ2-2; 10 bases agree with TRBD2. Germline assignment: CDR1 SGDLS and CDR2 YYNGEE. The CDR3 runs 18 residues. Trimming cost V 3 bases and J 7 bases; bases outside gene matches: 15. The CDR3 spells CASSGGLAAISGSGELFF. CDR3 nucleotides: TGTGCCAGCAGCGGTGGACTAGCGGCCATCTCTGGTAGCGGGGAGCTGTTTTTT.

Only a few counts were recorded for this clonotype. V is TRBV18 and J is TRBJ1-6, with D unclear. The V gene lost 3 bases and the J gene lost 7 bases, with 7 bases spanning the gap. The CDR3 extends over 13 amino acids. Germline V gives CDR1 KGHSH, CDR2 LQKENI. The CDR3 loop reads CASSPTANSPLHF. The CDR3, as DNA: TGTGCCAGCTCACCTACGGCAAATTCACCCCTCCACTTT.

This clonotype was picked up a small number of times. The rearrangement links TRBV20-1 to TRBJ2-7, with TRBD2 matching 9 bases. Germline V gene lookup returns CDR1 DFQATT and CDR2 SNEGSKA (reference sequence). CDR3 length equals 16 residues. V shed 0 bases, J shed 2 bases, and the junction held 8 bases outside the gene matches. CDR3 in amino acids: CSARERGTSQPYEQYF. The CDR3 DNA reads TGCAGTGCTAGAGAAAGGGGGACTAGCCAACCCTACGAGCAGTACTTC.

This clonotype was observed a handful of times. This chain uses TRBV9 with TRBJ2-2, with D unclear. The CDR3 covers 14 residues. V was clipped by 0 bases and J by 2 bases, with 5 bases between them. Germline-derived CDR1 and CDR2 are SGDLS and YYNGEE. DNA of the CDR3: TGTGCCAGCAGCGTAGCCTCCAACACCGGGGAGCTGTTTTTT. Protein sequence: CASSVASNTGELFF.

CDR3 coding DNA: TGTGCCAGCAGCTTAGACAGACCACGGGGCTCTAATGAAAAACTGTTTTTT. This codes for CASSLDRPRGSNEKLFF. The rearrangement links TRBV7-8 to TRBJ1-4; maybe TRBD1 (5 bases). Trimming shortened V by 1 base and J by 3 bases, and 15 bases separated the two germline ends. The CDR3 is 17 amino acids. The germline V gene encodes CDR1 SGHVS and CDR2 FQNEAQ.

The chain joins TRBV7-8 to TRBJ2-7; 7 bases are shared with TRBD1. CDR3 length: 14 amino acids. V dropped 5 bases and J dropped 0; count of bases not matched to a gene: 4. Germline V gives CDR1 SGHVS, CDR2 FQNEAQ. The CDR3 region has the DNA TGTGCCAGCAGCGCCCGACAGGGCTCCTACGAGCAGTACTTC. It encodes CASSARQGSYEQYF.